The 10 T cell receptor beta chains in this list originate from one sample, sequenced in a study of vaccination and CD4 T cells after COVID-19 (dated by TCRdb to 2022 to 2024). No antigen has been assigned to these receptors. To prepare the library, PCR was applied. These reads were obtained on an Illumina iSeq 100. At the Johns Hopkins FTIC core, DNA from the cultured CD4+ T cells underwent TCR sequencing with the Oncomine TCR Beta short-read assay. TCRdb redid the processing of the public reads, applying fastp at Q25 and MiXCR, and retained in-frame beta chains. Each CDR3 protein appears once, grouped with its most common genes and DNA. The sample yields some 15,000 distinct CDR3 sequences; approximately 45% were counted once. More than 15% of the sample is in the top ten clones. The treatment or condition label, read with the paper, signifies: 10-day PBMC culture with coronavirus spike peptide pools or control peptides (ViraFEST assay).

Sequenced material: cultured CD4+ T cells from blood. These receptor sequences come from a human donor with COVID-19.

The chain joins TRBV11-2 to TRBJ1-1; D is uncertain. With 5 bases removed from V and 4 bases from J, the gap between germline ends came to 8 bases. This CDR3 is built from 12 residues. Looked up from germline, CDR1 is SGHAT and CDR2 is FQNNGV. The CDR3 here is CASSLMSTEAFF. The CDR3 region has the DNA TGTGCCAGCAGCCTAATGTCCACTGAAGCTTTCTTT.

The rearrangement joins TRBV5-4 to TRBJ2-3, with TRBD2 matching 9 bases. This CDR3 is built from 17 residues. Germline V gene sequence: CDR1 SGHNT, CDR2 YYREEE (reference sequence). V lost 6 bases, J lost 0 bases, and 11 bases stayed unmatched. The chain's CDR3 is CASTARSGGPSTDTQYF. The CDR3 DNA is TGTGCCAGCACCGCACGGAGCGGGGGGCCTAGCACAGATACGCAGTATTTT. The full variable domain, in which reference TRBV5-4 and TRBJ2-3 provide the parts outside the CDR3, is ETGVTQSPTHLIKTRGQQVTLRCSSQSGHNTVSWYQQALGQGPQFIFQYYREEENGRGNFPPRFSGLQFPNYSSELNVNALELDDSALYLCASTARSGGPSTDTQYFGPGTRLTVL.

This chain uses TRBV10-2 with TRBJ1-2; 7 nucleotides line up with TRBD1. CDR1 is WSHSY, CDR2 SAAADI, per germline. V lost 3 bases, J lost 0 bases, and 19 bases stayed unmatched. The CDR3 has 20 amino acids. The CDR3 sequence is CASSDPSKTPGQTSNYGYTF. In DNA, the CDR3 is TGCGCCAGCAGTGACCCTAGCAAAACTCCGGGACAGACGTCTAACTATGGCTACACCTTC.

The genes are TRBV11-1 and TRBJ2-1, with TRBD1 as a possible D gene (6 bases). Trimming stripped 4 bases from V and 12 bases from J, with 22 bases between. This CDR3 region has 15 residues. Germline V CDR1 and CDR2: SGHAT, FQDESV (reference sequence). CDR3 sequence reads: CASSYRVSRIARQFF. The CDR3 coding sequence is TGTGCCAGCAGCTACAGGGTATCCAGGATTGCGAGGCAGTTCTTC.

This chain connects TRBV6-5 to TRBJ2-3; possibly TRBD2 for D (5 bases). The V end was cut by 0 bases, the J end by 14 bases, with 21 bases between. The CDR3 runs 15 residues. Germline V CDR1 and CDR2: MNHEY, SVGAGI. CDR3 sequence: CASSYSAQLVPKGYF. The CDR3 DNA reads TGTGCCAGCAGTTACTCCGCCCAACTAGTCCCGAAGGGGTATTTT.

The chain links TRBV14 to TRBJ1-1; no clear D gene. Germline CDR1 SGHDN, CDR2 FVKESK. With 4 bases removed from V and 7 bases from J, the gap between germline ends came to 10 bases. The CDR3 totals 12 residues. CDR3 sequence (DNA): TGTGCCAGCAGCCGACTTCGGAATGAAGCTTTCTTT. Translating it yields CASSRLRNEAFF.

This sequence joins TRBV20-1 and TRBJ1-5, with D perhaps TRBD1 (6 bases). The CDR3 loop spans 18 amino acids. V lost 4 bases to trimming and J lost 0 bases, with 22 bases between them. Germline V gene sequence: CDR1 DFQATT, CDR2 SNEGSKA (reference sequence). The CDR3 DNA reads as TGCAGTGCTATCGATCCAGGAGACAGGTCTTATAGCAATCAGCCCCAGCATTTT. Its protein is CSAIDPGDRSYSNQPQHF.

The chain recombines TRBV6-5 with TRBJ1-3, with a tentative D call TRBD1 (5 bases). This CDR3 is built from 16 residues. V was cut by 0 bases and J by 0 bases, with 9 bases left in between. The germline V gene encodes CDR1 MNHEY and CDR2 SVGAGI. The CDR3 here is CASSYSRQSSGNTIYF. The CDR3 bases are TGTGCCAGCAGTTACTCGAGACAGTCCTCTGGAAACACCATATATTTT.

This clonotype was detected once. This chain connects TRBV29-1 to TRBJ2-2; D remains ambiguous. V was cut by 3 bases and J by 4 bases, with 9 bases left in between. Germline CDR1 and CDR2: SQVTM and ANQGSEA. The CDR3 runs 13 residues. The CDR3 loop is CSVDLGRTGELFF. DNA for the CDR3: TGCAGCGTTGATCTCGGGCGCACCGGGGAGCTGTTTTTT.

This clonotype was recorded a few times. The chain carries TRBV6-2 or TRBV6-3 and TRBJ2-5; no clear D gene. Trimming took 4 bases from V and 1 from J, leaving 1 base between them. The CDR3 contains 11 residues. The germline CDR1 and CDR2 sequences are MNHEY and SVGEGT. CDR3 nucleotide sequence: TGTGCCAGCAGTTTCCAAGAGACCCAGTACTTC. Its protein product is CASSFQETQYF.